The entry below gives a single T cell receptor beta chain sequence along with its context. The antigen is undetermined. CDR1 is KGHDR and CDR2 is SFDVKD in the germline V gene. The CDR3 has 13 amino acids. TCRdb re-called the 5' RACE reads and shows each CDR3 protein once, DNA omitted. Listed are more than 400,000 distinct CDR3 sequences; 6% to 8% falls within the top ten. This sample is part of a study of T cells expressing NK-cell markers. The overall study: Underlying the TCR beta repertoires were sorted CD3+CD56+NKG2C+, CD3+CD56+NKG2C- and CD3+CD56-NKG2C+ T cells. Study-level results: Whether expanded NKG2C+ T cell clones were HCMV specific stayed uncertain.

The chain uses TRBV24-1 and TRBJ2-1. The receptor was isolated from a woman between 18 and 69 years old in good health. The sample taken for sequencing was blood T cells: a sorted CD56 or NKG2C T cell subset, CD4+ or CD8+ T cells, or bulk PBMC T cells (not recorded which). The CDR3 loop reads CATSDLPSNEQFF.